One TCR beta chain is described in this entry. The assay was immunoSEQ multiplex PCR, and TCRdb's table has in-frame clones only and misses some. The top ten clones hold more than 0.01% of a sample with roughly 550,000 clones, more than 75% of them seen once. Germline CDR1 MGHRA, CDR2 YSYEKL. The CDR3 runs to 15 residues. The germline V and J ends were trimmed by 0 bases and 0 bases, with 8 bases remaining between them. This specimen belongs to a study of shared T cell receptors in the human thymus. These data were also filed under a second study, of human thymus T cells.

Sequencing was done on a sample of thymocytes. J is TRBJ1-1 and V is TRBV4-1; D possibly corresponds to TRBD1 (5 bases). This TCR was sampled from a boy in the first two years of life with a congenital heart defect. CDR3 in DNA: TGCGCCAGCAGCCAAGAACAGGCCATGAACACTGAAGCTTTCTTT. Its translation is CASSQEQAMNTEAFF.